The present T cell receptor (beta chain) was sequenced within a study of cytomegalovirus exposure and HLA in healthy donors. Primers for the PCR totalled 60 Vbeta and 13 Jbeta. Libraries were prepared by immunoSEQ multiplex PCR; TCRdb keeps only in-frame clonotypes and omits some of them. The profile covers more than 150,000 clones, with roughly four fifths appearing a single time and roughly 1.5% taken by the ten largest. V was trimmed by 5 bases and J by 8 bases, leaving 18 bases between them. Per the germline V gene, CDR1 is SEHNR and CDR2 is FQNEAQ (reference sequence). The CDR3 is 14 amino acids. A note on this clone: Its antigen remains unknown.

Findings and caveats of the study: There were some public TCRs occurring in many donors, but most TCR sequences were rare. In a later analysis, a genetic analysis reported fewer productive-TCR N-insertions in an Asian-associated ancestry cluster than the cohort average.

The V gene is TRBV7-9, the J gene TRBJ2-5; possible D gene TRBD2, 6 bases. Sample: PBMCs. The clonotype comes from a man between 18 and 35 years old in good health and CMV-seronegative. CDR3 bases: TGTGCCAGCAGCCCTTCTGGGACTTACCAAACCCAGTACTTC. This codes for CASSPSGTYQTQYF.